This T cell receptor (beta chain) was found in a study of chemoradiotherapy in HPV16-positive cancers. Whole-study results and caveats: Candidate HPV-specific clones and E7-related TCR motifs grew in tumor during treatment.

Details on this clone: The antigen remains unidentified.

The CDR3 is made up of 15 amino acids. Germline-derived CDR1 and CDR2 are SGHRS and YFSETQ. V was trimmed by 5 bases and J by 2 bases, leaving 16 bases between them. Over chemoradiotherapy, repertoires were sampled more than once. Data came from immunoSEQ multiplex PCR; TCRdb stores just in-frame clones and leaves some out. The sample holds approximately 32,000 clones, roughly 75% seen once. Sequenced here: blood, sampled from a patient who underwent chemoradiotherapy. The sequence was obtained from a human donor with HPV-associated anogenital cancer. V and J are TRBV5-1 and TRBJ2-5; a possible D gene is TRBD1 (6 bases). The CDR3 here is CASSQDSRDQETQYF. The CDR3 region has the DNA TGCGCCAGCAGTCAGGACAGTAGGGATCAAGAGACCCAGTACTTC.